This passage covers 16 T cell receptor beta chains from one sample sequenced in a study of CD8 T cells in ankylosing spondylitis. TCRdb reanalysed the 5' RACE reads using MiXCR and keeps one entry per CDR3 protein. The repertoire holds approximately 100,000 distinct CDR3 sequences, with about 8.3% as singletons. Sequenced: blood, either unsorted or a sorted T cell fraction (not recorded which). These receptors all come from a male donor with ankylosing spondylitis or in good health (not recorded which).

This clonotype was recorded at least ten times. The chain employs TRBV12-3 or TRBV12-4 and TRBJ2-1, with 12 bases identical to TRBD2. V was clipped by 4 bases and J by 2 bases; unmatched bases: 0. The CDR3 loop spans 15 amino acids. The CDR3 sequence: CASSSSGRAYNEQFF. CDR3 in DNA: TGTGCCAGCAGTTCTAGCGGGAGGGCCTACAATGAGCAGTTCTTC.

There are a few counts of this clonotype. The chain recombines TRBV12-3 or TRBV12-4 with TRBJ2-7; tentative D call: TRBD1 (6 bases). The CDR3 spans 15 residues. V shed 5 bases and J shed 0 bases, with 14 bases lying between them. CDR3 region: CASSRGTPPSYEQYF. The DNA for the CDR3 is TGTGCCAGCAGTAGAGGGACACCCCCCTCCTACGAGCAGTACTTC.

There are a few counts of this clonotype. This chain links TRBV20-1 with TRBJ1-5; possibly TRBD1 for D (5 bases). Germline V gene sequence: CDR1 DFQATT, CDR2 SNEGSKA (reference sequence). There are 14 residues in the CDR3. Deletions cut 4 bases from V and 4 bases from J, with 14 bases between. The chain's CDR3 is CSATSSGLNQPQHF. DNA of the CDR3: TGCAGTGCTACCTCATCAGGGCTGAATCAGCCCCAGCATTTT.

This clonotype was observed a few times. The gene calls are TRBV24-1 and TRBJ2-2; 8 bases agree with TRBD1. Germline assignment: CDR1 KGHDR and CDR2 SFDVKD. The CDR3 is made up of 16 amino acids. V shed 4 bases and J 6 bases; nucleotides not matched to a gene: 9. CDR3 DNA: TGTGCCACCAGTGACCCTATACAGGGGGAATCCGGGGAGCTGTTTTTT. The encoded protein is CATSDPIQGESGELFF.

At least ten counts were recorded for this clonotype. The V gene is TRBV12-3 or TRBV12-4, the J gene TRBJ2-7; 7 positions agree with TRBD2. Trimming took 5 bases from V and 3 from J; bases not matched to a gene: 7. The CDR3 is 14 amino acids. CDR3 sequence: CASSHGGGYYEQYF. The CDR3 DNA reads as TGTGCCAGCAGTCACGGGGGAGGGTACTACGAGCAGTACTTC.

This clonotype has at least ten counts. This sequence joins TRBV29-1 and TRBJ2-7, with 7 nucleotides matching TRBD1. CDR3 size: 15 residues. With V trimmed by 3 bases and J by 3 bases, 11 bases remained unmatched. Looked up from germline, CDR1 is SQVTM and CDR2 is ANQGSEA. As DNA, the CDR3 is TGCAGCGTTGAGGACAGGAGCTCTCCAGGCTACGAGCAGTACTTC. Amino acids: CSVEDRSSPGYEQYF.

The chain has TRBV20-1 and TRBJ2-5, with no clear D. Trimming left V 5 bases short and J 5 bases short, with 6 bases between. Germline V gene data show CDR1 as DFQATT and CDR2 as SNEGSKA (reference sequence). The CDR3 is made up of 10 amino acids. The CDR3 region has the DNA TGCAGTGCTCTTGGGGAGACCCAGTACTTC. It is translated as CSALGETQYF.

This clonotype was counted ten times or more. The rearrangement joins TRBV20-1 to TRBJ2-7, with 8 bases lining up with TRBD2. The V and J ends lost 6 bases and 3 bases, in that order; junction bases with no gene match: 16. Germline CDR1 reads DFQATT; CDR2 reads SNEGSKA (reference sequence). CDR3 size: 16 residues. CDR3 bases: TGCAGTGCCGCCTCACGGGCTAGCGGGTACCACTACGAGCAGTACTTC. Its protein is CSAASRASGYHYEQYF.

The table lists this clonotype with a few counts. This chain joins TRBV4-3 and TRBJ2-7, with TRBD2 matching over 9 bases. There are 17 residues in the CDR3. Per the germline V gene, CDR1 is LGHNA and CDR2 is YSLEER. With 0 bases clipped from V and 0 bases from J, the junction kept 6 bases outside the gene matches. The CDR3 reads CASSQEVSGRTSYEQYF. CDR3 nucleotide sequence: TGCGCCAGCAGCCAAGAGGTAAGCGGGAGGACCTCCTACGAGCAGTACTTC.

The chain employs TRBV20-1 and TRBJ2-5, with D perhaps being TRBD1 or TRBD2 (6 bases each). This CDR3 contains 15 residues. From germline, CDR1 is DFQATT and CDR2 SNEGSKA (reference sequence). V shed 3 bases and J shed 3 bases, with 17 bases lying between them. The DNA for the CDR3 is TGCAGTGCTAGTTTCGGGGGCTTCGGGGAAGAGACCCAGTACTTC. Translated: CSASFGGFGEETQYF.

Details on this clonotype: Just one base apart from a much larger clone, this may be a read error. The chain joins TRBV11-2 to TRBJ2-3, with unresolved D. V shed 2 bases and J shed 5 bases, with 5 bases lying between them. Germline V lookup: CDR1 SGHAT, CDR2 FQNNGV. The CDR3 contains 12 residues. The CDR3 spells CASSLKGDTQYF. The CDR3 region has the DNA TGTGCCAGCAGCTTAAAAGGAGATACGCAGTATTTT. Supplemented by reference TRBV11-2 and TRBJ2-3, the full variable domain reads EAGVAQSPRYKIIEKRQSVAFWCNPISGHATLYWYQQILGQGPKLLIQFQNNGVVDDSQLPKDRFSAERLKGVDSTLKIQPAKLEDSAVYLCASSLKGDTQYFGPGTRLTVL.

A remark on this clonotype: A much bigger clone sits one base away, suggesting this may be a read error. The rearrangement joins TRBV2 to TRBJ1-1, with a weak D call TRBD1 (6 bases). Germline lookup yields CDR1 SNHLY and CDR2 FYNNEI. Trimming left V 2 bases short and J 4 bases short, with 11 bases between. The CDR3 is made up of 14 amino acids. The CDR3, as DNA: TGTGCCAGCAGTGAATTAGGGGGGACCACTGAAGCTTTCTTT. It encodes CASSELGGTTEAFF.

This clonotype was recorded at least ten times. This chain connects TRBV4-2 to TRBJ2-7; 13 bases fit TRBD2. The junction had 4 bases not matched to a gene; V was cut back by 4 bases and J by 4 bases. The germline V gene encodes CDR1 LGHNA and CDR2 YNFKEQ. The CDR3 extends over 15 amino acids. The CDR3 DNA sequence: TGTGCCAGCAGCCGGGGGACTAGCGGGATGTACGAGCAGTACTTC. It is translated as CASSRGTSGMYEQYF.

Here the CDR3 reads CASSSPTTTYEQYF. CDR3 bases: TGTGCCAGCAGCTCCCCTACCACAACCTACGAGCAGTACTTC. This sequence joins TRBV7-1 and TRBJ2-7; D gene uncertain. TRBV7-1 is noted as an ORF with a role that remains uncertain. With 3 bases removed from V and 2 bases from J, the gap between germline ends came to 11 bases. The CDR3 loop spans 14 amino acids.

This clonotype was detected many times. V usage is TRBV5-5 and J usage is TRBJ2-2, with D perhaps matching TRBD1 or TRBD2 (5 bases each). Trimming shortened V by 2 bases and J by 3 bases, and 14 bases separated the two germline ends. The CDR3 consists of 16 residues. CDR1 is SGHKS and CDR2 is YYEKEE in the germline V gene (reference sequence). The CDR3 sequence: CASSFQGRLDTGELFF. CDR3 coding DNA: TGTGCCAGCAGCTTCCAGGGACGGTTGGACACCGGGGAGCTGTTTTTT.

This clonotype was observed a few times. One junction end disagrees with the germline gene, perhaps due to a read error. The chain links TRBV20-1 to TRBJ2-3; 8 bases are a match to TRBD2. In germline, CDR1 is DFQATT, CDR2 SNEGSKA (reference sequence). The CDR3 runs 15 residues. The CDR3 reads CCAQSGSLGTDTQYF. The CDR3 DNA sequence: TGCTGTGCTCAGAGCGGGAGTCTTGGCACAGATACGCAGTATTTT.